This T cell receptor (beta chain) was found in a study of shared clonotypes between healthy human individuals (dated by TCRdb to about 2020). For the study in its entirety: The cohort included three men and a couple of women between 18 and 49 years of age. For each donor, CD4 naive and CD4 memory were each run on three plates, CD8 naive on two plates, and CD8 memory on one plate. To estimate repertoire size and how much clonotypes are shared between individuals, the study performed deep sequencing of blood TCR repertoires from 4 to 6 healthy adults. To increase sequencing depth and limit assay-specific biases, different laboratories used diverse techniques to prepare libraries and sequence TCR repertoires. Each donor's leukapheresis produced roughly between about 0.9 and 9.5 billion PBMCs. Overall study results and their limits: Sampling was limited to blood, and TCR repertoires in tissue likely differ from TCR repertoires in blood. Pairwise subsampling indicated that sequencing depth was expected to affect the degree of clonotype sharing among donors. Because the study included only a small number of donors, the genetic and exposure-history diversity represented was limited. Across a handful of donors, approximately 4.6% of naive CD4, over 3% of naive CD8, about 2.3% of memory CD4, and about 0.4% of memory CD8 clonotypes were shared. Naive subsets generally had larger estimated clonotype richness than memory subsets did. Incomplete sequencing was indicated by rarefaction of sorted-subset datasets, despite the large sequencing depth. Higher generation probabilities were observed for clonotypes shared by all four sorted-subset donors than for non-shared clonotypes.

On this clone itself: The clone's antigen remains unknown. Base qualities are not at hand, and no much larger clone is one base apart.

Using the deep immunoSEQ assay, TCR CDR3 regions were amplified from genomic DNA by multiplex PCR. Genomic DNA extracted from each cell subset was distributed evenly over all wells of several immunoSEQ 96-well plates, and each plate served as one replicate. For sorted subsets, each replicate PCR was loaded with 200 ng genomic DNA, equivalent to some 31,000 T cell genomes. Purified libraries were quantified with a Qubit 3.0 fluorometer, sized on a Bioanalyzer 2100, and re-quantified with the KAPA Library Quantification kit. Every immunoSEQ 96-well plate was sequenced on a separate single-read 150-cycle Illumina NextSeq 550 flow cell. The paper's processing steps were these. The immunoSEQ output contained only junctional sequences without quality scores, so filtering could not match that applied to full-length reads. To assign V/J genes and CDR3, sequences were annotated using PyIR, a Python wrapper for IgBLAST v1.9, with IMGT germline references. Reads were filtered out if the reads had weak V/J assignments (E-value above 1e-6), no CDR3, stop codons, out-of-frame junctions, or ambiguous translated residues. V3J clonotypes were defined as sequences sharing an identical inferred V gene, J gene, and CDR3 amino acid sequence. Percentage overlap between repertoires was calculated by dividing the number of shared unique clonotypes by the size of the smaller repertoire. Richness of each repertoire was evaluated using RTK rarefaction, the Chao1 estimator, and Recon v2.1 estimates of unobserved clonotypes. For all TCRbeta clonotypes obtained by the gDNA method from four donors, generation probabilities were computed with OLGA. Drawn from immuneACCESS, this table holds only the in-frame rearrangements with V and J called that TCRdb kept. Clones are partly lost; checked studies trace under half to an unresolved V gene and leave the rest unexplained. The V and J calls and the clone size are those of that table, but D and trimming were determined from the DNA. The sample includes roughly 2,300,000 clones, with 92% observed a single time. Around 0.38% of the sample goes to the ten largest clones.

The donors were healthy, HIV-negative adults with no recently reported acute infections or vaccinations. Only Caucasian adults living in Nashville, Tennessee, USA were represented among the donors. Magnetic negative selection was used to enrich CD4+ T cells, after which naive cells were positively selected on CD45RA and the negative fraction became the memory subset. Blood was obtained by leukapheresis, after which PBMCs were separated by Ficoll-Histopaque density gradient centrifugation and cryopreserved in liquid nitrogen vapor phase. Analytical flow cytometry was used to check the purity and quantity of each magnetically sorted T cell population. Genomic DNA was isolated from every sorted fraction and measured by UV absorbance on a Nanodrop 2000c. Sequenced sample: naive CD4+ T cells from PBMCs. The label giving this sample's cell subset or site can be read as: CD45RA+ positively selected. This TCR was recovered from a man younger than 30 in good health. Some clones in this sample may be carry-over from other donors' samples.

The DNA sequence is TGCGCCAGCAGCCAAGGGGGCCTCGGACCGGCAAAGGATGGCTACACCTTC. Its protein is CASSQGGLGPAKDGYTF. The V and J genes are TRBV4-1 and TRBJ1-2; D gene: possibly TRBD1, on 5 matching bases. The germline V gene supplies CDR1 MGHRA and CDR2 YSYEKL. The CDR3 has 17 amino acids, counting the end cysteine and phenylalanine. The retained sequence is limited to the CDR3, 51 bases, with the frame set at the first base. At the junction V is shortened by 1 base and J by 6 bases, with 21 bases in between.